These 28 T cell receptor beta chains were all obtained from the same sample, sequenced in a study of blood T cell repertoires in COVID-19. TCRdb's copy holds only in-frame clones and misses some; the assay was immunoSEQ multiplex PCR. The sample lists approximately 150,000 clones, 80% to 90% occurring once. The sequencing input was peripheral blood. These TCRs come from a woman aged 55-69 years with acute or convalescent COVID-19.

The chain employs TRBV7-9 and TRBJ2-5, with 9 bases fitting TRBD1. V lost 5 bases and J lost 3; bases outside the gene matches: 4. The CDR3 extends over 14 amino acids. The germline V gene encodes CDR1 SEHNR and CDR2 FQNEAQ (reference sequence). The CDR3 protein is CASSPRTGEETQYF. For the CDR3, the DNA is TGTGCCAGCAGCCCCCGGACAGGGGAAGAGACCCAGTACTTC.

The sample holds one count of this clone. The chain combines TRBV5-1 with TRBJ2-1, with a weak D call TRBD2 (6 bases). The CDR3 is 12 amino acids. In germline, CDR1 is SGHRS, CDR2 YFSETQ. Trimming left V 2 bases short and J 12 bases short, with 12 bases between. The CDR3 loop is CASSLRQGGQFF. The DNA for the CDR3 is TGCGCCAGCAGCTTACGGCAGGGAGGGCAGTTCTTC.

The chain joins TRBV7-9 to TRBJ1-6, with 8 nucleotides matching TRBD1. This CDR3 is 14 amino acids long. The ends lost 3 bases at V and 9 bases at J; junction bases unmatched: 4. Germline assignment: CDR1 SEHNR and CDR2 FQNEAQ (reference sequence). The DNA for the CDR3 is TGTGCCAGCAGCTTTCGACAGGGGCTTTCACCCCTCCACTTT. It translates to CASSFRQGLSPLHF.

The chain couples TRBV18 to TRBJ1-4; 9 nucleotides line up with TRBD1. Germline V CDR1 and CDR2: KGHSH, LQKENI. V dropped 5 bases and J dropped 0; count of bases not matched to a gene: 7. The CDR3 is 17 residues long. Here the CDR3 reads CASSTGTGIATNEKLFF. DNA of the CDR3: TGTGCCAGCTCAACCGGGACAGGGATTGCAACTAATGAAAAACTGTTTTTT. Filled out from reference TRBV18 and TRBJ1-4, the complete variable domain reads NAGVMQNPRHLVRRRGQEARLRCSPMKGHSHVYWYRQLPEEGLKFMVYLQKENIIDESGMPKERFSAEFPKEGPSILRIQQVVRGDSAAYFCASSTGTGIATNEKLFFGSGTQLSVL.

This chain joins TRBV14 and TRBJ2-7, with D perhaps matching TRBD2 (6 bases). CDR3 size: 16 residues. The germline V gene has CDR1 SGHDN and CDR2 FVKESK. Trimming left V 1 base short and J 6 bases short, with 19 bases between. CDR3 sequence reads: CASSQVGGPWTREQYF. In DNA form, the CDR3 reads TGTGCCAGCAGCCAAGTCGGGGGACCATGGACTCGCGAGCAGTACTTC.

The chain couples TRBV6-6 to TRBJ1-5; 8 bases align to TRBD1. CDR1 and CDR2 (germline): MNHNY, SVGAGI (reference sequence). CDR3 length: 12 residues. After removal of 7 bases from V and 8 bases from J, the junction contained 4 bases not matched to a gene. The CDR3 loop is CASTSTGEPQHF. As DNA, the CDR3 is TGTGCCAGCACTTCGACAGGGGAGCCCCAGCATTTT.

The rearrangement joins TRBV2 to TRBJ2-5; 8 bases fit TRBD1. The CDR3 sequence is 16 residues long. CDR1 SNHLY and CDR2 FYNNEI come from the germline V gene. Trimming took 7 bases from V and 3 from J; bases not matched to a gene: 13. The CDR3 loop reads CASKFRTGNVKETQYF. The DNA for the CDR3 is TGTGCCAGCAAGTTTCGGACAGGGAATGTAAAAGAGACCCAGTACTTC.

The V gene is TRBV5-1, the J gene TRBJ1-2; 8 bases map to TRBD1. The CDR3 is 14 amino acids. Germline V gives CDR1 SGHRS, CDR2 YFSETQ. V shed 3 bases, J shed 7 bases, and the junction held 8 bases outside the gene matches. CDR3 protein: CASSSAGQGSGYTF. The CDR3 DNA reads TGCGCCAGCAGCTCAGCCGGACAGGGCTCTGGCTACACCTTC. The full variable domain, its missing parts supplied by reference TRBV5-1 and TRBJ1-2, is KAGVTQTPRYLIKTRGQQVTLSCSPISGHRSVSWYQQTPGQGLQFLFEYFSETQRNKGNFPGRFSGRQFSNSRSEMNVSTLELGDSALYLCASSSAGQGSGYTFGSGTRLTVV.

This chain uses TRBV7-9 with TRBJ1-2; unclear D gene. Germline-derived CDR1 and CDR2 are SEHNR and FQNEAQ (reference sequence). The CDR3 is made up of 13 amino acids. Trimming removed 1 base at V and 1 base at J, with 4 bases between. CDR3 bases: TGTGCCAGCAGCTTAGGCGGTAACTATGGCTACACCTTC. Protein: CASSLGGNYGYTF.

This clone was observed a handful of times. The chain uses TRBV6-5 and TRBJ1-1; no clear D. Germline V gene data show CDR1 as MNHEY and CDR2 as SVGAGI. CDR3 length: 13 amino acids. The V gene lost 5 bases and the J gene lost 0 bases, with 7 bases spanning the gap. The CDR3 nucleotides are TGTGCCAGCAGTAAGGAGATGAACACTGAAGCTTTCTTT. Protein sequence: CASSKEMNTEAFF.

This chain uses TRBV2 with TRBJ1-6, with D possibly being TRBD1 (6 bases). The germline gives CDR1 SNHLY, CDR2 FYNNEI. The CDR3 consists of 15 residues. The V gene lost 6 bases and the J gene lost 0 bases, with 9 bases spanning the gap. The DNA for the CDR3 is TGTGCCAGCAGAACAGGGAGCTCCTATAATTCACCCCTCCACTTT. This gives the protein CASRTGSSYNSPLHF.

The J gene is TRBJ2-1, the V gene TRBV19; the D is unclear. Trimming left V 3 bases short and J 4 bases short, with 13 bases between. CDR1 is LNHDA, CDR2 SQIVND, per germline (reference sequence). The CDR3 runs 15 residues. The CDR3, as DNA: TGTGCCAGTAGTATCGGGTGGCCAGCTTACAATGAGCAGTTCTTC. Translating it yields CASSIGWPAYNEQFF.

The rearrangement uses TRBV24-1 and TRBJ2-5; D is perhaps TRBD2 (6 bases). V was pared by 5 bases and J by 5 bases, with 11 bases between. In germline, CDR1 is KGHDR, CDR2 SFDVKD. The CDR3 contains 13 residues. In DNA form, the CDR3 reads TGTGCCACCAGTGGCGGTGGGGGGGAGACCCAGTACTTC. It specifies CATSGGGGETQYF.

The gene calls are TRBV15 and TRBJ2-5; possibly TRBD1 for D (7 bases). Germline V gives CDR1 LNHNV, CDR2 YYDKDF (reference sequence). Trimming left V 5 bases short and J 0 bases short, with 10 bases between. The CDR3 consists of 14 residues. The CDR3 DNA sequence: TGTGCCACCAGCGGAGGGGGCTACCAAGAGACCCAGTACTTC. Translation gives CATSGGGYQETQYF.

As concerns this clone: The same CDR3 is also encoded by other DNA sequences in this sample. The chain has TRBV5-4 and TRBJ2-5; D call uncertain. V was pared by 0 bases and J by 3 bases, with 9 bases between. Germline V lookup: CDR1 SGHNT, CDR2 YYREEE (reference sequence). CDR3 size: 14 residues. The CDR3, as DNA: TGTGCCAGCAGCTTGGGGCTAGAAAAAGAGACCCAGTACTTC. As protein: CASSLGLEKETQYF.

This chain joins TRBV3-1 (or the pseudogene TRBV3-2) and TRBJ2-2; unclear D gene. Trimming pared 0 bases from V and 4 bases from J, leaving 6 bases between. The germline CDR1 and CDR2 sequences are LGHDT and YNNKEL (reference sequence). The length of the CDR3 is 14 residues. CDR3: CASSQEWSTGELFF. DNA for the CDR3: TGTGCCAGCAGCCAAGAGTGGAGCACCGGGGAGCTGTTTTTT.

This rearrangement joins TRBV10-3 to TRBJ2-3, with 9 nucleotides matching TRBD2. The CDR3 consists of 15 residues. Unmatched junction bases numbered 7, after V lost 7 bases and J lost 2 bases. Germline V gene lookup returns CDR1 ENHRY and CDR2 SYGVKD. The CDR3 nucleotides read TGTGCCATCACAGGCGAGCGGGGGGTCACAGATACGCAGTATTTT. This codes for CAITGERGVTDTQYF.

V and J are TRBV9 and TRBJ1-2; D is perhaps TRBD1 (5 bases). Germline V gene data show CDR1 as SGDLS and CDR2 as YYNGEE. The ends were cut back, 0 bases at V and 4 bases at J, with 10 bases in the middle. This CDR3 contains 14 residues. CDR3 in amino acids: CASSVGVGLYGYTF. The CDR3 coding sequence is TGTGCCAGCAGCGTAGGGGTGGGGCTCTATGGCTACACCTTC.

V is TRBV7-9 and J is TRBJ2-5; 9 bases match TRBD2. The CDR3 runs to 16 residues. Germline CDR1 reads SEHNR; CDR2 reads FQNEAQ (reference sequence). The V gene end was trimmed by 3 bases and the J gene end by 5 bases; junction bases not matched to a gene: 10. Here the CDR3 reads CASSLRGLALGETQYF. In DNA form, the CDR3 reads TGTGCCAGCAGCTTGCGAGGACTAGCGTTGGGGGAGACCCAGTACTTC.

The V gene is TRBV30, the J gene TRBJ2-5; tentatively, D is TRBD1 (6 bases). V gave up 2 bases and J gave up 5 bases, with 15 bases separating them. Germline CDR1 reads GTSNPN; CDR2 reads SVGIG (reference sequence). CDR3 length equals 14 residues. The DNA of the CDR3 is TGTGCCTGGAGTACAATCGGGCAGGGGGAGACCCAGTACTTC. Its translation: CAWSTIGQGETQYF.

The chain carries TRBV4-2 and TRBJ1-1, with 12 positions matching TRBD1. CDR1 and CDR2 (germline): LGHNA, YNFKEQ. V was clipped by 3 bases and J by 11 bases; unmatched bases: 10. This CDR3 has 15 amino acids. The CDR3 spells CASSQVGQGAFWAFF. CDR3 coding DNA: TGTGCCAGCAGCCAGGTGGGACAGGGGGCTTTCTGGGCTTTCTTT.

The chain links TRBV5-4 to TRBJ1-1, with 11 bases that match TRBD1. Germline CDR1 is SGHNT and CDR2 is YYREEE (reference sequence). The CDR3 has 14 residues. V lost 4 bases, J lost 7 bases, and 6 bases stayed unmatched. CDR3 region: CASSSGQGAVEAFF. In nucleotides, the CDR3 is TGTGCCAGCAGCAGTGGACAGGGGGCGGTTGAAGCTTTCTTT.

The count of this clone is one. The chain is built from TRBV18 and TRBJ1-2, with TRBD1 matching 7 bases. Germline loops: CDR1 KGHSH, CDR2 LQKENI. J was trimmed by 7 bases and V by 2 bases; bases with no gene match: 4. This CDR3 comprises 13 residues. CDR3 protein: CASSPEGDSGYTF. The CDR3 DNA sequence: TGTGCCAGCTCACCAGAGGGGGACAGTGGCTACACCTTC.

The chain links TRBV3-1 (or the pseudogene TRBV3-2) to TRBJ2-5; D unresolved. The V gene's germline CDR1 is LGHDT and CDR2 YNNKEL (reference sequence). V was clipped by 1 base and J by 5 bases, with 5 bases between them. The CDR3 runs 12 residues. The CDR3 DNA reads TGTGCCAGCAGCCAAGTTCCGGAGACCCAGTACTTC. It specifies CASSQVPETQYF.

This clone was seen a single time. The chain carries TRBV15 and TRBJ2-5, with D perhaps matching TRBD1 (6 bases). The CDR3 sequence is 15 residues long. Germline-derived CDR1 and CDR2 are LNHNV and YYDKDF (reference sequence). Trimming cost V 2 bases and J 5 bases, with 15 bases left between them. CDR3 region: CATSRIFSQGETQYF. The DNA of the CDR3 is TGTGCCACCAGCAGAATTTTCTCCCAGGGGGAGACCCAGTACTTC.

The DNA of the CDR3 is TGTGCCAGCAACCGGGGTCCTCCCCTGAACACTGAAGCTTTCTTT. It translates to CASNRGPPLNTEAFF. The chain links TRBV6-5 to TRBJ1-1; D remains ambiguous. The CDR3 runs to 15 residues. With 7 bases removed from V and 0 bases from J, the gap between germline ends came to 15 bases. Germline lookup yields CDR1 MNHEY and CDR2 SVGAGI.

V and J are TRBV5-1 and TRBJ2-1; no reliable D call. Germline V lookup: CDR1 SGHRS, CDR2 YFSETQ. This CDR3 has 11 residues. The V end lost 2 bases, the J end lost 6 bases, and 3 bases lay between the germline ends. In nucleotides, the CDR3 is TGCGCCAGCAGCTTCGGCAATGAGCAGTTCTTC. Encoded protein: CASSFGNEQFF.

This sequence joins TRBV2 and TRBJ1-5, with D uncertain. V shed 3 bases and J shed 5 bases, with 11 bases lying between them. The CDR3 is 14 residues long. Germline lookup yields CDR1 SNHLY and CDR2 FYNNEI. The CDR3, as DNA: TGTGCCAGCAGTGAGATTACAGCCGATCAGCCCCAGCATTTT. Translated, it gives CASSEITADQPQHF.